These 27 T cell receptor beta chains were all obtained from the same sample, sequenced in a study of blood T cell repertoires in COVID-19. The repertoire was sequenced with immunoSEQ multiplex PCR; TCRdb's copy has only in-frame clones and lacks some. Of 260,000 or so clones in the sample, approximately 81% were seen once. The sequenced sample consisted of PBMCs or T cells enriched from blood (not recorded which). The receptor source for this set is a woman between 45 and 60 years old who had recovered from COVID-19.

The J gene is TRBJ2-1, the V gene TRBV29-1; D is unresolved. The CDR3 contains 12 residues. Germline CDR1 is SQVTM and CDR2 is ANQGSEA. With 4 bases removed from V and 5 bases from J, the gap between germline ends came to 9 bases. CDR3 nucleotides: TGCAGCGTTGTGCGATTGGACAATGAGCAGTTCTTC. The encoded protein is CSVVRLDNEQFF.

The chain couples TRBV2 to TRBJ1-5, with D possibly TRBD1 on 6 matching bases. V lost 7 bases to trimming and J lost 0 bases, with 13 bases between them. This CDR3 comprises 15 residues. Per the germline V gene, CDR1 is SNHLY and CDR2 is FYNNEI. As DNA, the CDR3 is TGTGCCAGCACCAAAGGGGGATATAGCAATCAGCCCCAGCATTTT. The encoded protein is CASTKGGYSNQPQHF.

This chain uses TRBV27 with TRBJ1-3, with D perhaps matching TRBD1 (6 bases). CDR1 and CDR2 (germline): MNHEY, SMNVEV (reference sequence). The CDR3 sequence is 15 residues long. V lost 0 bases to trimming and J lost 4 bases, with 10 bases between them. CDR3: CASSLSGAGGNTIYF. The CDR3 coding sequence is TGTGCCAGCAGTTTATCGGGGGCAGGAGGAAACACCATATATTTT.

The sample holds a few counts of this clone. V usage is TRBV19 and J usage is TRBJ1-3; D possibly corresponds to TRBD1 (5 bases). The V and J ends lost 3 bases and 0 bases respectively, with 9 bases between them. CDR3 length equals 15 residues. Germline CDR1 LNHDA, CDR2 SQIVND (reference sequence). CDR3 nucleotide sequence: TGTGCCAGTAGTATCGGGGGTTTCTCTGGAAACACCATATATTTT. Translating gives CASSIGGFSGNTIYF.

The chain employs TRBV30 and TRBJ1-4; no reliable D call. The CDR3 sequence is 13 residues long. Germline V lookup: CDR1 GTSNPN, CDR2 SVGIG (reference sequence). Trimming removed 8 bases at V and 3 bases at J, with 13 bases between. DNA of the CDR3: TGTGCCGGAGAGTCCCAAGCTAATGAAAAACTGTTTTTT. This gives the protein CAGESQANEKLFF.

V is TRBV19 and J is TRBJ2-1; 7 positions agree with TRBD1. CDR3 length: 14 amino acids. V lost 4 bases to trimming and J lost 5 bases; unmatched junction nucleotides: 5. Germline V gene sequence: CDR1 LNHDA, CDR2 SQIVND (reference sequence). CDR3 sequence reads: CASSTRQGHNEQFF. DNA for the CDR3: TGTGCCAGTAGTACCCGACAGGGACACAATGAGCAGTTCTTC.

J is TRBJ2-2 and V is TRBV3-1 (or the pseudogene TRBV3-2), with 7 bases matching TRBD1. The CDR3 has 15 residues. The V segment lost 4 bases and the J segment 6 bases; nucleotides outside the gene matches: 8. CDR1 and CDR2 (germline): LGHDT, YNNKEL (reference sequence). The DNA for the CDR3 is TGTGCCAGCAGCCTCCTGGGACAGAGGCCCGGGGAGCTGTTTTTT. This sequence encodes CASSLLGQRPGELFF.

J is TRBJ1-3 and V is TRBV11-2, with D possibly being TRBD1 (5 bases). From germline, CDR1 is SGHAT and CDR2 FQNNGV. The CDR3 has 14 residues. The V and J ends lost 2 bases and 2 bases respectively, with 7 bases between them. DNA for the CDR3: TGTGCCAGCAGCTTACGCAGGGCTGGAAACACCATATATTTT. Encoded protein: CASSLRRAGNTIYF. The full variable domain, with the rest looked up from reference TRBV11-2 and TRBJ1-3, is EAGVAQSPRYKIIEKRQSVAFWCNPISGHATLYWYQQILGQGPKLLIQFQNNGVVDDSQLPKDRFSAERLKGVDSTLKIQPAKLEDSAVYLCASSLRRAGNTIYFGEGSWLTVV.

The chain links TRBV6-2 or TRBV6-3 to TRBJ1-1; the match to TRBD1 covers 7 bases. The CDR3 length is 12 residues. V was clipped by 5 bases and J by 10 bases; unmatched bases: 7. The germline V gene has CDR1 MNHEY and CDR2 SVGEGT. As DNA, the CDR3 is TGTGCCAGCAGTAGGACGGACAGGCGAGCTTTCTTT. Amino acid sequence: CASSRTDRRAFF.

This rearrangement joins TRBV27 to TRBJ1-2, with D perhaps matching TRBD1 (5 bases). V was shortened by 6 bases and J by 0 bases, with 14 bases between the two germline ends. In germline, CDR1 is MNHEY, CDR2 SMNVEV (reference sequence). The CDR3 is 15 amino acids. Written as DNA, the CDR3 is TGTGCCAGCAGCACCCTCCAGGGTGCTAACTATGGCTACACCTTC. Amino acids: CASSTLQGANYGYTF.

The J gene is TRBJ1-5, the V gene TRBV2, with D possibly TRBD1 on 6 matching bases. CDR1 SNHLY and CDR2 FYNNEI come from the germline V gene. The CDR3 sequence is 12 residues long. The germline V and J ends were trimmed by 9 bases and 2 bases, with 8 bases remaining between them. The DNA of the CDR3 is TGTGCCAGTAGACAGGGCAATCAGCCCCAGCATTTT. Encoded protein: CASRQGNQPQHF.

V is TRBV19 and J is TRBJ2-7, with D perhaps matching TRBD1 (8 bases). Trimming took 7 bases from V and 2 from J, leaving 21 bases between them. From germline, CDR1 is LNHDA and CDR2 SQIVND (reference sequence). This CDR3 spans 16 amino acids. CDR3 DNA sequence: TGTGCCAGTAAGGGACAGGTTTTGGGAGGGACCTACGAGCAGTACTTC. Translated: CASKGQVLGGTYEQYF.

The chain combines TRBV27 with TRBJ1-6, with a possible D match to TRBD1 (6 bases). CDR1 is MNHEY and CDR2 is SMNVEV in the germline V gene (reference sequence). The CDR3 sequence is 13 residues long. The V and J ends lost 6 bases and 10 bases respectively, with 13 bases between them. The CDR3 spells CASRGHSGSPLHF. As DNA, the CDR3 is TGTGCCAGCAGGGGACACTCGGGCTCACCCCTCCACTTT.

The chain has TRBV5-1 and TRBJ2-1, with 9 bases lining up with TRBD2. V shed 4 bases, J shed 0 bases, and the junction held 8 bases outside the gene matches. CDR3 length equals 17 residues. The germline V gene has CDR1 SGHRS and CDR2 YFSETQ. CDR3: CASSPRLAETSYNEQFF. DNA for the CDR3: TGCGCCAGCAGCCCTAGACTAGCGGAGACCTCCTACAATGAGCAGTTCTTC.

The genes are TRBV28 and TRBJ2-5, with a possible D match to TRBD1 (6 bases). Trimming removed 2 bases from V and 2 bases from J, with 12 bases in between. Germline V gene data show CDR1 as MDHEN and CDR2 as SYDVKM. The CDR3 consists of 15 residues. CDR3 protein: CASSLNRESQETQYF. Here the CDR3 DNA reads TGTGCCAGCAGTTTAAACAGGGAATCGCAAGAGACCCAGTACTTC.

The chain's CDR3 is CASRGRRANEKLFF. The CDR3, as DNA: TGTGCCAGCAGGGGACGGAGGGCTAATGAAAAACTGTTTTTT. J is TRBJ1-4 and V is TRBV6-5; the D gene is possibly TRBD1 (5 bases). This CDR3 contains 14 residues. V dropped 6 bases and J dropped 3 bases, with 11 bases sitting between them. Germline CDR1 MNHEY, CDR2 SVGAGI.

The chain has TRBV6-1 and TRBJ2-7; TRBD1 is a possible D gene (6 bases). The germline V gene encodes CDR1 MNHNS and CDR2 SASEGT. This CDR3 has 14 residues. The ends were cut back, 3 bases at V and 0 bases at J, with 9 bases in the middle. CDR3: CASSDHRDSYEQYF. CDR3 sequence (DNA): TGTGCCAGCAGTGATCACAGGGACTCCTACGAGCAGTACTTC.

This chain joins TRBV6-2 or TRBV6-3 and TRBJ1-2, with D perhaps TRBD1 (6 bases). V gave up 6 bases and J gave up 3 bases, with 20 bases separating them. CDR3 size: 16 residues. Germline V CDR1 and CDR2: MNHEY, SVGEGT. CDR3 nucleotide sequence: TGTGCCAGCAGCCTCGGGGTGGACAGAGTCGACTATGGCTACACCTTC. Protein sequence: CASSLGVDRVDYGYTF.

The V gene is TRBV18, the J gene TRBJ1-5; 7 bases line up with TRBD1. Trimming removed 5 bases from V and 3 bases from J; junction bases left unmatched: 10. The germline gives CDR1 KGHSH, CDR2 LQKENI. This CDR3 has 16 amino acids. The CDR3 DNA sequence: TGTGCCAGCTCAAACACAGGGGAAGGACACAATCAGCCCCAGCATTTT. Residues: CASSNTGEGHNQPQHF.

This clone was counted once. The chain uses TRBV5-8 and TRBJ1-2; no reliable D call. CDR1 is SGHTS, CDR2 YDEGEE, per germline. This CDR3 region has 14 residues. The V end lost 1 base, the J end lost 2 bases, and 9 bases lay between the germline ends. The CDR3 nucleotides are TGTGCCAGCAGCTTGTCGCACTTGAACTATGGCTACACCTTC. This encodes CASSLSHLNYGYTF.

The CDR3 is CASSQEQQVGNTIYF. CDR3 DNA sequence: TGCGCCAGCAGCCAAGAACAACAGGTTGGAAACACCATATATTTT. V is TRBV4-1 and J is TRBJ1-3; tentatively, D is TRBD1 (5 bases). Trimming stripped 0 bases from V and 3 bases from J, with 9 bases between. Germline V gives CDR1 MGHRA, CDR2 YSYEKL. This CDR3 region has 15 residues.

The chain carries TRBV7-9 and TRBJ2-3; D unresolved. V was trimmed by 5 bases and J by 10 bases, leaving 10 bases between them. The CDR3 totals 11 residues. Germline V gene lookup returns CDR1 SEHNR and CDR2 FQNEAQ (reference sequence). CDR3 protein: CASSPNSPQYF. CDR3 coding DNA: TGTGCCAGCAGCCCCAATAGTCCGCAGTATTTT.

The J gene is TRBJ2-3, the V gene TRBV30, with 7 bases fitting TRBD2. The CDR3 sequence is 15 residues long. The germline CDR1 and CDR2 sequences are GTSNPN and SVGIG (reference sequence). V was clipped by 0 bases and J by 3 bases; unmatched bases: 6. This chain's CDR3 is CAWSVPGGLTDTQYF. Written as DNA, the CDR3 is TGTGCCTGGAGTGTACCGGGGGGTTTGACAGATACGCAGTATTTT. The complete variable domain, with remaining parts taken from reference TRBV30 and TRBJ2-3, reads SQTIHQWPATLVQPVGSPLSLECTVEGTSNPNLYWYRQAAGRGLQLLFYSVGIGQISSEVPQNLSASRPQDRQFILSSKKLLLSDSGFYLCAWSVPGGLTDTQYFGPGTRLTVL.

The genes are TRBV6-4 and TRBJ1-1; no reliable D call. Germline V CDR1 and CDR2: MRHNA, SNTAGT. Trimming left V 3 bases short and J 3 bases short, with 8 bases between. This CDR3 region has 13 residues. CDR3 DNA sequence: TGTGCCAGCAGTGATACGGTTTACACTGAAGCTTTCTTT. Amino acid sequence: CASSDTVYTEAFF.

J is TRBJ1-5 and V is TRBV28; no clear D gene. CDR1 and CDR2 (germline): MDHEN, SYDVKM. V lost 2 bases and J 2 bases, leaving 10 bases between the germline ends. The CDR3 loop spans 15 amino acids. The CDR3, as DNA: TGTGCCAGCAGTTTAATGGGCTTTGGCAATCAGCCCCAGCATTTT. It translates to CASSLMGFGNQPQHF.

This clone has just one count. The chain's CDR3 is CASSRRQGLDGYTF. As DNA, the CDR3 is TGTGCCAGTAGCCGTAGACAGGGGCTGGATGGCTACACCTTC. The chain recombines TRBV19 with TRBJ1-2, with TRBD1 matching over 8 bases. CDR3 size: 14 residues. The ends lost 6 bases at V and 6 bases at J; junction bases unmatched: 9. CDR1 and CDR2 from the germline V gene are LNHDA and SQIVND (reference sequence).

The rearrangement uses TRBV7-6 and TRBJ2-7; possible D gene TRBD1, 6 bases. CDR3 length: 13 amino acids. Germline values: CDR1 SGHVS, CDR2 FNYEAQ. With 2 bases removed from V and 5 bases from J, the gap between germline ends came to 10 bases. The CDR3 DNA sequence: TGTGCCAGCAGCTTACCAGGGGTCAACGAGCAGTACTTC. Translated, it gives CASSLPGVNEQYF.